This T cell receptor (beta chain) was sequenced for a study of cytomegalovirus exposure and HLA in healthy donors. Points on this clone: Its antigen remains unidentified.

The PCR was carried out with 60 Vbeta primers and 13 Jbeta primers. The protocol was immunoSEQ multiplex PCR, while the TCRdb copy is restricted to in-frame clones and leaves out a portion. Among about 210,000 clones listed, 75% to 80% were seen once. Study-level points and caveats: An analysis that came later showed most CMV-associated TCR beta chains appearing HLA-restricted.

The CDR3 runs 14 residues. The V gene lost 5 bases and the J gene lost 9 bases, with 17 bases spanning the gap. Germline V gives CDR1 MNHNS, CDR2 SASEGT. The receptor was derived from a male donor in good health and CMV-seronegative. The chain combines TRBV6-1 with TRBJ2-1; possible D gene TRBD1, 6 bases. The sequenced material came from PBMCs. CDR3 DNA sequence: TGTGCCAGCAGTTTTGAGGCTCTAGGGGGTGAGCAGTTCTTC. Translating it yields CASSFEALGGEQFF.